Here is one TCR beta chain with its context. HIV-negative, healthy adults without recent acute infections or vaccinations were the donors. This sample was included in a study of shared clonotypes between healthy human individuals. Looking at the study overall: Donors had three CD4 naive, three CD4 memory, two CD8 naive and one CD8 memory plate apiece.

Method: immunoSEQ multiplex PCR; TCRdb's copy keeps in-frame clones and lacks some. The profile shows some 2.3 million clones, 85% to 95% of them singletons. This TCR derives from a young man in good health. Some clones in this sample may be carry-over from other donors' samples. Sequenced material: naive CD4+ T cells from PBMCs. Stated subset: CD45RA+ positively selected.

In nucleotides, the CDR3 is TGTGCCAGCAGCTCCACAAGGCGGGGGTTGATCTACGAGCAGTACTTC. This codes for CASSSTRRGLIYEQYF. This sequence joins TRBV11-3 and TRBJ2-7; 7 nucleotides match TRBD2. CDR3 length: 16 amino acids. Germline V gene sequence: CDR1 SGHNT, CDR2 YENEEA. Trimming removed 4 bases from V and 3 bases from J; junction bases left unmatched: 12.